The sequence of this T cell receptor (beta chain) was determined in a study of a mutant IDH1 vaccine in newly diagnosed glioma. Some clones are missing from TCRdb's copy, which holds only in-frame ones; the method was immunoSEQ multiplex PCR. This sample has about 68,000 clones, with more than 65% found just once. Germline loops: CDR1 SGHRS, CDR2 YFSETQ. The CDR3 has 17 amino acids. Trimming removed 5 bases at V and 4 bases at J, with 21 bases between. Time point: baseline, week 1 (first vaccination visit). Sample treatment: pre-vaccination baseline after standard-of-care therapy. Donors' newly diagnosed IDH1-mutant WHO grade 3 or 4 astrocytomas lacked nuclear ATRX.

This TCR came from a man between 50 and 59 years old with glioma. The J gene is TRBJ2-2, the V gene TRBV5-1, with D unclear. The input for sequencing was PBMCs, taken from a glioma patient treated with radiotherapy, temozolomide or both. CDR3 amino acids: CASRLYTSVRSTGELFF. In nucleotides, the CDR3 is TGCGCCAGCAGGCTGTACACCTCGGTCAGGTCCACCGGGGAGCTGTTTTTT.